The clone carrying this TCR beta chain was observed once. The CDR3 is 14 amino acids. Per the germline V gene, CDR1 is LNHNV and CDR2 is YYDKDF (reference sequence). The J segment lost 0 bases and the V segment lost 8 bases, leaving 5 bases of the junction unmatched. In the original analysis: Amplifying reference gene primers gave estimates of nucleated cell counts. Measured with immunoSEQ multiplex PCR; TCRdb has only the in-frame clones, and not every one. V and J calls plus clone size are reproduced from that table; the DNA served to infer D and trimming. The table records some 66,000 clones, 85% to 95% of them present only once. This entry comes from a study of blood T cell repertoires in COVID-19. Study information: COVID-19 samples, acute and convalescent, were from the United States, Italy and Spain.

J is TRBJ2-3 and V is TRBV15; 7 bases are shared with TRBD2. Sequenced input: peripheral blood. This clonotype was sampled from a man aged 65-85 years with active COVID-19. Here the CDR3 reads CATGAGGSTDTQYF. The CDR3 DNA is TGTGCCACCGGAGCCGGGGGGAGCACAGATACGCAGTATTTT.